This TCR beta chain was obtained from a study of T cells in localized non-small cell lung cancer. For this clone: Its matching antigen is unknown.

The protocol was immunoSEQ multiplex PCR, while the TCRdb copy is restricted to in-frame clones and leaves out a portion. The sample lists fewer than 30,000 clones, roughly 84% occurring once. After removal of 8 bases from V and 9 bases from J, the junction contained 12 bases not matched to a gene. Germline V gene data show CDR1 as MNHNS and CDR2 as SASEGT. This CDR3 has 13 residues. Study-wide results and caveats: Adjacent lung held a median approximately 50 of the top 100 tumor clones. Adjacent uninvolved lung had the highest clonality, suggesting focused antigen responses.

This specimen consisted of peripheral blood mononuclear cells, obtained before any cancer treatment. The chain is built from TRBV6-1 and TRBJ2-5; 7 nucleotides align to TRBD1. The sequence derives from a man aged 35 to 70 with stage III lung adenocarcinoma. The CDR3 DNA reads as TGTGCCAGCCGGACAGGTCGTGGGGTGGCCCAGTACTTC. Translating it yields CASRTGRGVAQYF.